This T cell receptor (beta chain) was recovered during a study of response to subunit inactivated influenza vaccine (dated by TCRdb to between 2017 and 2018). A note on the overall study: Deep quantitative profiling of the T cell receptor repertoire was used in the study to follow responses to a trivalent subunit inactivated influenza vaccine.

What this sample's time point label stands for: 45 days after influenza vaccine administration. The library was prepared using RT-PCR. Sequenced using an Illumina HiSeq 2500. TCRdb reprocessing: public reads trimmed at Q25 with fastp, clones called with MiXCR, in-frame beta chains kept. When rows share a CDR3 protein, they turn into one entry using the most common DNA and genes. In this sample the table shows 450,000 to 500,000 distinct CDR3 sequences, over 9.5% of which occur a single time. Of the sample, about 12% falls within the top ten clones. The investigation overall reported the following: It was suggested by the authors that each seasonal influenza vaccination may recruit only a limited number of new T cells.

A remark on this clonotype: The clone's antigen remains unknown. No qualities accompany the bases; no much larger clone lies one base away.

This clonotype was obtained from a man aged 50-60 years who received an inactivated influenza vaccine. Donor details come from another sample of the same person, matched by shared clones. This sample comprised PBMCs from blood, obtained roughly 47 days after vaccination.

The DNA sequence is TGCAGCGCTAAGACGGATCTTAGGGGCTACACCTTC. This translates into CSAKTDLRGYTF. The V gene is TRBV29-1 and the J gene is TRBJ1-2; no confident D gene assignment can be made. From the germline V gene, CDR1 is SQVTM and CDR2 is ANQGSEA. The junction carries 17 bases between V and J, which are trimmed by 7 bases and 8 bases respectively. The CDR3 covers 12 residues, taking in both the cysteine and the phenylalanine. Just the 36-base CDR3 DNA is kept, in frame starting at base 1. Extended through the reference TRBV29-1 and TRBJ1-2 proteins, this CDR3 yields the full variable domain: SAVISQKPSRDICQRGTSLTIQCQVDSQVTMMFWYRQQPGQSLTLIATANQGSEATYESGFVIDKFPISRPNLTFSTLTVSNMSPEDSSIYLCSAKTDLRGYTFGSGTRLTVV.